This T cell receptor beta chain comes out of a study of cytomegalovirus exposure and HLA in healthy donors. Findings and caveats of the study: TRBV6-2, TRBV6-3 and other indistinguishable V segments were excluded.

In this sample, this clone turned up a few times. Its antigen is unidentified. The donors comprised healthy bone marrow donors. 60 Vbeta and 13 Jbeta primers were used in PCR. This table comes from immunoSEQ multiplex PCR, and its TCRdb copy is limited to in-frame clones, with some not included. The profile shows about 110,000 clones, 75% of them singletons. Trimming took 5 bases from V and 4 from J, leaving 9 bases between them. The CDR3 consists of 12 residues. Per germline, CDR1 MNHEY and CDR2 SMNVEV (reference sequence). This TCR came from a male donor in good health and CMV-seropositive. J is TRBJ2-7 and V is TRBV27; D may be TRBD2 (5 bases). The sample consisted of PBMCs. This chain's CDR3 is CASSREGYEQYF. Written as DNA, the CDR3 is TGTGCCAGCAGTCGGGAAGGGTACGAGCAGTACTTC.